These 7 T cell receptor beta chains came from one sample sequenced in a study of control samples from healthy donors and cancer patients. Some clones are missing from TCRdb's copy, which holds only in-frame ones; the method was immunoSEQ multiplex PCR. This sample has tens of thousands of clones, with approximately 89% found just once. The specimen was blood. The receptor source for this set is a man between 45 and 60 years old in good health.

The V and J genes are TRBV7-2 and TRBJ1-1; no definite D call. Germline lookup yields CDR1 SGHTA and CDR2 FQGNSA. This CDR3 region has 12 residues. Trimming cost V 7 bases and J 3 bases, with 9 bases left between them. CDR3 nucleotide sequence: TGTGCCAGCACCTCCGTATACACTGAAGCTTTCTTT. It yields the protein CASTSVYTEAFF. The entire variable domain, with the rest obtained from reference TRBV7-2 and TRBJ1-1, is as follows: GAGVSQSPSNKVTEKGKDVELRCDPISGHTALYWYRQSLGQGLEFLIYFQGNSAPDKSGLPSDRFSAERTGGSVSTLTIQRTQQEDSAVYLCASTSVYTEAFFGQGTRLTVV.

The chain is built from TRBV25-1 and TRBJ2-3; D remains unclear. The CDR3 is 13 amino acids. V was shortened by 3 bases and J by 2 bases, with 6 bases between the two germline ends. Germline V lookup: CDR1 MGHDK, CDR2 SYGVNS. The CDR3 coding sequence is TGTGCCAGCAGTGACAGGAACACAGATACGCAGTATTTT. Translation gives CASSDRNTDTQYF.

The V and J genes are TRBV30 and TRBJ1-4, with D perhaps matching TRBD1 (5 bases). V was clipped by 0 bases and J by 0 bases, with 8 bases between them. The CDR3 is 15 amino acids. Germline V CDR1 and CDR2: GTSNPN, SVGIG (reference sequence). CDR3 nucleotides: TGTGCCTGGAGTGTTGGGGCCACAACTAATGAAAAACTGTTTTTT. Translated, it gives CAWSVGATTNEKLFF.

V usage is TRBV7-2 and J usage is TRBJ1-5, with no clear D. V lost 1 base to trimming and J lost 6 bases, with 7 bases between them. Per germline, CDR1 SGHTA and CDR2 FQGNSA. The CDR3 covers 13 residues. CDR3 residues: CASSLDRGQPQHF. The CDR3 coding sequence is TGTGCCAGCAGCTTAGACCGGGGTCAGCCCCAGCATTTT.

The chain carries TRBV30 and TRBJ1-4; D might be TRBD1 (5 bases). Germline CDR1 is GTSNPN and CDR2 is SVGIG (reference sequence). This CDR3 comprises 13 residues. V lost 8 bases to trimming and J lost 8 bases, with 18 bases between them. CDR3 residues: CATDRDRQEKLFF. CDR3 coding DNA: TGTGCCACAGACCGGGACCGGCAGGAAAAACTGTTTTTT. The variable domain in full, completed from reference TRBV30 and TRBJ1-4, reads SQTIHQWPATLVQPVGSPLSLECTVEGTSNPNLYWYRQAAGRGLQLLFYSVGIGQISSEVPQNLSASRPQDRQFILSSKKLLLSDSGFYLCATDRDRQEKLFFGSGTQLSVL.

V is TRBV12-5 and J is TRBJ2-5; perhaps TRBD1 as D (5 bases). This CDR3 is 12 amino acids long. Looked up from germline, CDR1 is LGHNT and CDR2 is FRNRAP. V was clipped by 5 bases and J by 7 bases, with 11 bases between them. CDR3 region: CASGVEQVTQYF. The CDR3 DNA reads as TGTGCTAGTGGTGTCGAACAGGTGACCCAGTACTTC.

The CDR3, as DNA: TGCGCCAGCAGCTTGGCCCAGGGAACAGATACGCAGTATTTT. Translating gives CASSLAQGTDTQYF. The rearrangement links TRBV5-1 to TRBJ2-3; weak D call: TRBD1 (5 bases). Germline loops: CDR1 SGHRS, CDR2 YFSETQ. The V end was cut by 0 bases, the J end by 3 bases, with 8 bases between. This CDR3 region has 14 residues.